This T cell receptor (beta chain) was identified during a study of shared clonotypes between healthy human individuals. Overall study: Every donor yielded three CD4 naive, three CD4 memory, two CD8 naive and one CD8 memory plate. Findings and caveats of the study: The genetic and exposure-history diversity represented was limited by few donors. With a handful of donors compared, around 5.4% of naive CD4 clonotypes were shared.

The assay was immunoSEQ multiplex PCR, and TCRdb's table has in-frame clones only and misses some. The data contain about 1.5 million clones, 95% to 99% of them singletons. Per germline, CDR1 MNHEY and CDR2 SMNVEV (reference sequence). The CDR3 runs to 14 residues. Trimming cost V 4 bases and J 1 base, with 10 bases left between them. Notes on this clone: The antigen is not known.

The source of this sequence is a man between 25 and 39 years old in good health. What was sequenced was naive CD4+ T cells sorted from blood. Described subset: CD45RA+ positively selected. The chain combines TRBV27 with TRBJ2-5, with a weak D call TRBD1 (5 bases). DNA of the CDR3: TGTGCCAGCAGTTCCTTCAGGGCCCAAGAGACCCAGTACTTC. Its protein is CASSSFRAQETQYF.